This is a list of T cell receptor beta chains from one sample in a study of early T cells in non-severe SARS-CoV-2 infection. Each CDR3 protein is one row after TCRdb ran MiXCR on the 5' RACE reads. Here the sample spans 55,000 to 70,000 distinct CDR3 sequences, around 4.6% being singletons. Material: whole blood. The source is an adult who was a healthcare worker with PCR-confirmed SARS-CoV-2 infection or an uninfected control (not recorded which). Both conserved end residues are part of each CDR3.

TRBV7-2	TRBJ2-7	CASSPDKIYEQYF
TRBV27	TRBJ1-5	CASSLRAINQPQHF
TRBV12-3/TRBV12-4	TRBJ1-5	CASSPGVQGEPQHF
TRBV5-1	TRBJ2-2	CASSLFAGDTGELFF
TRBV29-1	TRBJ2-7	CSVPLGQGYEQYF
TRBV28	TRBJ1-2	CASSGDSRGYTF
TRBV20-1	TRBJ1-5	CSARGQGEFVGQPQHF
TRBV20-1	TRBJ2-3	CSAREVRAPDTQYF
TRBV10-3	TRBJ1-1	CAIKEGNTEAFF
TRBV7-6	TRBJ2-3	CASSLFRGETDTQYF
TRBV7-6	TRBJ2-3	CASTLGHHTDTQYF
TRBV5-6	TRBJ1-4	CASSSLQGSGNEKLFF
TRBV5-4	TRBJ2-1	CASSLRARNNNEQFF
TRBV7-9	TRBJ1-1	CASSLAGIMNTEAFF
TRBV9	TRBJ2-2	CASSGTRHQTGELFF
TRBV7-3	TRBJ2-1	CASSQGQFSYNEQFF
TRBV7-9	TRBJ2-5	CASSLAGGLETQYF
TRBV27	TRBJ1-5	CASSVQGAGNQPQHF
TRBV7-2	TRBJ2-1	CASSFGTSFNEQFF
TRBV10-2	TRBJ1-2	CASSDPGQETNYGYTF
TRBV2	TRBJ2-7	CASSEARTAEQYF
TRBV10-3	TRBJ2-1	CAISESRANEQFF
TRBV7-9	TRBJ1-1	CASTLTGGYTEAFF
TRBV29-1	TRBJ1-1	CRVQNTEAFF
TRBV5-1	TRBJ2-3	CASSSQPGTDTQYF
TRBV7-8	TRBJ2-5	CASSLVPLAGIQETQYF
TRBV29-1	TRBJ2-3	CSVEVRRQAQYF
TRBV19	TRBJ1-2	CASSIIGQRINYGYTF
TRBV12-3/TRBV12-4	TRBJ2-5	CASSLGVGGGQETQYF
TRBV5-5	TRBJ2-3	CASLTIASSTDTQYF
TRBV6-1	TRBJ1-6	CASSDQGRGNSPLHF
TRBV29-1	TRBJ2-5	CSVNPGGEYQETQYF
TRBV10-3	TRBJ2-1	CAIRDSTVESYNEQFF
TRBV14	TRBJ2-7	CASSLNLEDEQYF
TRBV3-1	TRBJ2-5	CASSSGLAGGRETQYF
TRBV6-2/TRBV6-3	TRBJ2-2	CASSRTSGRANTGELFF
TRBV5-8	TRBJ2-3	CASSPGQGPDTQYF
TRBV6-5	TRBJ1-4	CASSYSSLGRGNEKLFF
TRBV11-3	TRBJ2-6	CASSNGQSGANVLTF
TRBV12-3/TRBV12-4	TRBJ1-5	CASSGTGSQHSNQPQHF
TRBV29-1	TRBJ2-1	CSVSDWRSYNEQFF
TRBV6-5	TRBJ1-1	CASSFGTEGSSEAFF
TRBV20-1	TRBJ2-5	CSARNPNPGTQYF
TRBV4-3	TRBJ2-7	CASSQGGSGTWNEQYF
TRBV20-1	TRBJ2-7	CSATTSSSSYEQYF